The 6 T cell receptor beta chains below all came from one sample that was sequenced in a study of blood T cell repertoires in COVID-19. Here immunoSEQ multiplex PCR was the method, and the copy in TCRdb shows in-frame clones only, minus some. The sample holds almost 350,000 clones, roughly nine tenths seen once. The specimen sequenced was peripheral blood. Every receptor here comes from an older woman with COVID-19, enrolled during active disease.

The chain recombines TRBV5-6 with TRBJ2-5; D is unresolved. CDR3 size: 13 residues. V was pared by 0 bases and J by 3 bases, with 6 bases between. Germline assignment: CDR1 SGHDT and CDR2 YYEEEE. CDR3 DNA sequence: TGTGCCAGCAGCTTGGCCTCGGAAGAGACCCAGTACTTC. This gives the protein CASSLASEETQYF.

The chain combines TRBV11-2 with TRBJ1-1, with 8 positions matching TRBD1. CDR1 and CDR2 (germline): SGHAT, FQNNGV. Germline trimming cut 5 bases from V and 4 bases from J; bases unmatched to any gene: 3. There are 13 residues in the CDR3. The CDR3 nucleotides are TGTGCCAGCAGCCGTACAGGGGGCACTGAAGCTTTCTTT. It codes for CASSRTGGTEAFF.

In the case of this clone: One junction end does not reproduce the germline sequence, and a read error may be involved. The chain is built from TRBV7-7 and TRBJ2-5, with TRBD2 as a possible D gene (6 bases). The CDR3 has 15 amino acids. Germline V gene lookup returns CDR1 SSHAT and CDR2 FNYEAQ (reference sequence). This CDR3 reads CASSLGSSAQETQYF. The CDR3 DNA sequence: TGTGCTAGCAGCTTAGGCTCTAGCGCCCAAGAGACCCAGTACTTC.

The chain has TRBV29-1 and TRBJ2-2, with D perhaps TRBD2 (6 bases). There are 14 residues in the CDR3. In germline, CDR1 is SQVTM, CDR2 ANQGSEA. V dropped 7 bases and J dropped 5 bases, with 17 bases sitting between them. CDR3 residues: CSATGTLSTGELFF. Written as DNA, the CDR3 is TGCAGCGCAACCGGGACTTTAAGTACCGGGGAGCTGTTTTTT.

The V gene is TRBV7-2, the J gene TRBJ1-2, with TRBD1 matching 10 bases. In germline, CDR1 is SGHTA, CDR2 FQGNSA. The CDR3 runs to 14 residues. The V and J ends lost 4 bases and 2 bases, in that order; junction bases with no gene match: 1. This chain's CDR3 is CASSSDRGNYGYTF. The CDR3 coding sequence is TGTGCCAGCAGCTCGGACAGGGGGAACTATGGCTACACCTTC.

The chain joins TRBV6-6 to TRBJ1-1, with D possibly matching TRBD1 (5 bases). CDR3 length: 13 residues. Trimming pared 5 bases from V and 1 base from J, leaving 8 bases between. CDR1 and CDR2 (germline): MNHNY, SVGAGI (reference sequence). CDR3 DNA: TGTGCCAGCAGTGACAGTGGGAACACTGAAGCTTTCTTT. As protein: CASSDSGNTEAFF.